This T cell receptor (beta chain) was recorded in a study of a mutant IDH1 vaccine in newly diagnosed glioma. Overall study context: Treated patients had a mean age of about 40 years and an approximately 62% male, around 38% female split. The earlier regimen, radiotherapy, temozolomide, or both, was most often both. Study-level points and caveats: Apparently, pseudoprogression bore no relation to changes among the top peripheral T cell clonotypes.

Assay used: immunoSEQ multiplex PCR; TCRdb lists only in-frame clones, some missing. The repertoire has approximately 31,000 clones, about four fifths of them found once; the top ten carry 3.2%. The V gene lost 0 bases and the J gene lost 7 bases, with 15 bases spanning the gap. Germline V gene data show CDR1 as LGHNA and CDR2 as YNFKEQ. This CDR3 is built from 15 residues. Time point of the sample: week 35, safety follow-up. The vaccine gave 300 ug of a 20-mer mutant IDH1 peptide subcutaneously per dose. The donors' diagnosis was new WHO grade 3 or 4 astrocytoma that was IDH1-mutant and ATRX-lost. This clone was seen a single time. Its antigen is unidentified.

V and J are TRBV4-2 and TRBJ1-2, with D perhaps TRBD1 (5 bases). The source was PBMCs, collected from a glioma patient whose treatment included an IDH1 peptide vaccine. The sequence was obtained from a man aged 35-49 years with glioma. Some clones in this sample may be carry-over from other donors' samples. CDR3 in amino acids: CASSQDFSREGGYTF. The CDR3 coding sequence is TGTGCCAGCAGCCAAGATTTTAGCAGGGAGGGTGGCTACACCTTC.